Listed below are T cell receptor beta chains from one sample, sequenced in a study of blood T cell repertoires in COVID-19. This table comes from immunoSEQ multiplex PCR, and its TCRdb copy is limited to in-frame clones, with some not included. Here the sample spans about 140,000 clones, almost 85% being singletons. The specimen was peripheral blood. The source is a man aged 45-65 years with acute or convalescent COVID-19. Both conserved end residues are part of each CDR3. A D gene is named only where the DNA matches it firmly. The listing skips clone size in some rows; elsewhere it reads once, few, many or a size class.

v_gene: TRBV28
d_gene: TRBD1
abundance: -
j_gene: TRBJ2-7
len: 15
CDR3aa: CASSDPGQGAYEQYF
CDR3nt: TGTGCCAGCAGTGACCCTGGACAGGGGGCCTACGAGCAGTACTTC

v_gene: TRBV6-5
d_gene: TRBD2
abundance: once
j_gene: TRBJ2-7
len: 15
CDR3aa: CASSLTSGSTYEQYF
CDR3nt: TGTGCCAGCAGTTTGACTAGCGGGAGCACCTACGAGCAGTACTTC

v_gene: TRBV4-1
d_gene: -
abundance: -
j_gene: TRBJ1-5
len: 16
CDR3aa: CASSQVVSFPNQPQHF
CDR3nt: TGCGCCAGCAGCCAAGTAGTAAGTTTTCCTAATCAGCCCCAGCATTTT

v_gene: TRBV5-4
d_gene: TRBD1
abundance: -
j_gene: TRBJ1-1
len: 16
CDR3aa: CASSLGSRTGNTEAFF
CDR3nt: TGTGCCAGCAGCTTGGGTTCTAGGACAGGGAACACTGAAGCTTTCTTT

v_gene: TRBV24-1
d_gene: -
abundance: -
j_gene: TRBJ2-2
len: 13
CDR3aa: CATSDWDSGELFF
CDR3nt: TGTGCCACCAGTGACTGGGACTCCGGGGAGCTGTTTTTT

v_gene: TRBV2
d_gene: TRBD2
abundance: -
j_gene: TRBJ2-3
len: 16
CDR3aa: CASRGPGLASSDTQYF
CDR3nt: TGTGCCAGCAGGGGACCGGGACTAGCGAGTTCAGATACGCAGTATTTT

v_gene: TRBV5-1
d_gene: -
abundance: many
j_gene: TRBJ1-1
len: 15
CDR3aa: CASSPHQGTNTEAFF
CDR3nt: TGCGCCAGCAGCCCTCATCAGGGTACTAACACTGAAGCTTTCTTT

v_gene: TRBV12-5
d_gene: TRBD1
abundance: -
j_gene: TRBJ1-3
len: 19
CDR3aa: CASGPGTGLRSSSGNTIYF
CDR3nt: TGTGCTAGTGGTCCCGGGACAGGGCTTCGCTCTAGCTCTGGAAACACCATATATTTT

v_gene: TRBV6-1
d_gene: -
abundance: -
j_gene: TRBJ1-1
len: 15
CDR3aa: CASSEVSGLNTEAFF
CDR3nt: TGTGCCAGCAGTGAAGTTTCAGGATTGAACACTGAAGCTTTCTTT

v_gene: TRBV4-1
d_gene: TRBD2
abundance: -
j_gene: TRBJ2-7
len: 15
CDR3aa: CASSLKEGGLGEQYF
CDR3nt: TGCGCCAGCAGCCTCAAGGAGGGAGGGCTGGGAGAGCAGTACTTC

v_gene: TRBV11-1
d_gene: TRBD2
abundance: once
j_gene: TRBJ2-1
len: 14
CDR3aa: CASSSSGGGGEQFF
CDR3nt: TGTGCCAGCAGCTCTAGCGGGGGTGGGGGTGAGCAGTTCTTC

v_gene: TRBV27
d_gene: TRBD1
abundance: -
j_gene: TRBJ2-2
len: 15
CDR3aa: CASSITTGVTGELFF
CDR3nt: TGTGCCAGCAGTATCACTACAGGGGTCACCGGGGAGCTGTTTTTT

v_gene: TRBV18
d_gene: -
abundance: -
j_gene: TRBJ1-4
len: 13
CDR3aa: CASTTVGGEKLFF
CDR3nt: TGTGCCAGCACGACAGTAGGTGGAGAAAAACTGTTTTTT

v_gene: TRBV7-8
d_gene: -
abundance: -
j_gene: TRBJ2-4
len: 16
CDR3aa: CASSQRESRAKNIQYF
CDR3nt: TGTGCCAGCAGCCAAAGGGAGTCGCGAGCCAAAAACATTCAGTACTTC

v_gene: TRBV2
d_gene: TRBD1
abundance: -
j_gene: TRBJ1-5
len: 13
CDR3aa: CASSVRGNQPQHF
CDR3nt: TGTGCCAGCAGTGTCAGGGGGAATCAGCCCCAGCATTTT

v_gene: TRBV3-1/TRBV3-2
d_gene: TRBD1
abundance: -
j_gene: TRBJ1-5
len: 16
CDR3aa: CASSQGGQGFGQPQHF
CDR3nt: TGTGCCAGCAGCCAAGGCGGACAGGGATTCGGACAGCCCCAGCATTTT

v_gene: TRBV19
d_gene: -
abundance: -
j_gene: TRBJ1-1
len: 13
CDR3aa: CASTRVMNTEAFF
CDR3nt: TGTGCCAGTACCCGGGTTATGAACACTGAAGCTTTCTTT

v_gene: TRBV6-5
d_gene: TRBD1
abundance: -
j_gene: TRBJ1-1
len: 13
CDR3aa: CASSLQGTSEAFF
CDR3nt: TGTGCCAGCAGTTTACAGGGGACATCTGAAGCTTTCTTT

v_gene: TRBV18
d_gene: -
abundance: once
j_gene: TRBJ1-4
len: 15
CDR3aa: CASSQVGGSNEKLFF
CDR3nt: TGTGCCAGCTCACAGGTCGGGGGATCTAATGAAAAACTGTTTTTT

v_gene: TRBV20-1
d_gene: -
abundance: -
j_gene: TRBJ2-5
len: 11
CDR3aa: CSALGRETQYF
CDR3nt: TGCAGTGCGCTGGGGAGAGAGACCCAGTACTTC

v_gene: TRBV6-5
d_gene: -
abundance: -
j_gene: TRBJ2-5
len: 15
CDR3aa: CASSQQGGGKETQYF
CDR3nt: TGTGCCAGCAGTCAACAGGGTGGGGGAAAAGAGACCCAGTACTTC

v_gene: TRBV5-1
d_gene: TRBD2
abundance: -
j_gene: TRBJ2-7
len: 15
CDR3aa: CASSPGTSGKGEQYF
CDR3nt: TGCGCCAGCAGCCCCGGGACTAGCGGGAAGGGCGAGCAGTACTTC

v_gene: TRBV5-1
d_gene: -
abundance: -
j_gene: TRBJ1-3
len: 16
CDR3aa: CASSLGPGEPGNTIYF
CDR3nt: TGCGCCAGCAGCTTGGGCCCAGGGGAGCCTGGAAACACCATATATTTT

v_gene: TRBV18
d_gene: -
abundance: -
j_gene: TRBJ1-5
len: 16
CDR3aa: CASSHSDSYSNQPQHF
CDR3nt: TGTGCCAGCTCACACTCGGACAGTTATAGCAATCAGCCCCAGCATTTT

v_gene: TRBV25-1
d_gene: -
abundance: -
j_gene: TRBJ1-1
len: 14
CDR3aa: CASSRGVNSGVAFF
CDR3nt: TGTGCCAGCAGTCGTGGGGTCAACTCAGGGGTTGCTTTCTTT

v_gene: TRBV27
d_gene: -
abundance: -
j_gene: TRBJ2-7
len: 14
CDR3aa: CASSLSASLYEQYF
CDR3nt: TGTGCCAGCAGTTTATCCGCTTCACTCTACGAGCAGTACTTC

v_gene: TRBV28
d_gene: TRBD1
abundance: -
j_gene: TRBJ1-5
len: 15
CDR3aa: CASAPRDRVNQPQHF
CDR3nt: TGTGCCAGCGCCCCCCGGGACAGGGTCAATCAGCCCCAGCATTTT

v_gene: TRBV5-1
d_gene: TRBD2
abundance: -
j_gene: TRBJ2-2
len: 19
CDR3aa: CASSTIPGLAGPNTGELFF
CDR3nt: TGCGCCAGCAGCACAATTCCGGGACTAGCGGGTCCGAACACCGGGGAGCTGTTTTTT

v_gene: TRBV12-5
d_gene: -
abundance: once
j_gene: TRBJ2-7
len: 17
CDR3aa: CASGLVLTEDAPYEQYF
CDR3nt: TGTGCTAGTGGTTTGGTATTAACAGAAGATGCTCCCTACGAGCAGTACTTC

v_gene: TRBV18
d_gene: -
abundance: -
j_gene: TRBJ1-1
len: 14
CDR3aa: CASSRDNPNTEAFF
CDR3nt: TGTGCCAGCTCACGGGACAACCCGAACACTGAAGCTTTCTTT

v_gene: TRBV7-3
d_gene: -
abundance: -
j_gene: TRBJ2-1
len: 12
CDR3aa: CASSQGVNEQFF
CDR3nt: TGTGCCAGCAGCCAAGGGGTCAATGAGCAGTTCTTC

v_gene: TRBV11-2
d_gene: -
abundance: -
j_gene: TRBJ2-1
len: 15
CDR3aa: CASSADLMGTNEQFF
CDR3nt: TGTGCCAGCAGCGCAGACTTGATGGGGACTAATGAGCAGTTCTTC

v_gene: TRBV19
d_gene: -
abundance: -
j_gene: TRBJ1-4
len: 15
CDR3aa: CASRGGQGGNEKLFF
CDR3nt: TGTGCCAGTAGGGGAGGGCAGGGAGGAAACGAAAAACTGTTTTTT

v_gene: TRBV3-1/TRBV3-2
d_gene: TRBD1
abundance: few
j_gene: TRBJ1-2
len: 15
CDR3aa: CASSPWDRDNYGYTF
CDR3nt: TGTGCCAGCAGCCCCTGGGACAGGGATAACTATGGCTACACCTTC

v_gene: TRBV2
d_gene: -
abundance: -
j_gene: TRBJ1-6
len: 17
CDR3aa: CASSPPGGAASNSPLHF
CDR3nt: TGTGCCAGCAGTCCCCCTGGGGGGGCCGCCTCAAATTCACCCCTCCACTTT

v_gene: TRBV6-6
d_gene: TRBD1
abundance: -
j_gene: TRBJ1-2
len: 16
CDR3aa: CASSYYPGDSNYGYTF
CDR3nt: TGTGCCAGCAGTTATTATCCCGGGGACAGCAACTATGGCTACACCTTC

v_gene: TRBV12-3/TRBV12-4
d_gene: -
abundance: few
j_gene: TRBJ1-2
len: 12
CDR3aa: CASRATGSGYTF
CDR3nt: TGTGCCAGCAGAGCTACAGGTAGTGGCTACACCTTC

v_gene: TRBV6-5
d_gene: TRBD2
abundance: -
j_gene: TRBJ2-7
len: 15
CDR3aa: CASSALRRGVYEQYF
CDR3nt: TGTGCCAGCAGCGCGTTGCGGCGGGGGGTCTACGAGCAGTACTTC

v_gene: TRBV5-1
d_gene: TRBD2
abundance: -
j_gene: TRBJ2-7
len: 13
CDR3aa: CASAGTSGYEQYF
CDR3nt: TGCGCCAGTGCCGGGACTAGCGGGTACGAGCAGTACTTC

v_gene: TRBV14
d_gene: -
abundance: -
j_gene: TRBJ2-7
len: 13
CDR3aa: CASSQWERGGQYF
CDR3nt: TGTGCCAGCAGCCAATGGGAGCGAGGTGGGCAGTACTTC

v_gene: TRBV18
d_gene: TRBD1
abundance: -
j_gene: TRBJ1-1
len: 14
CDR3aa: CASSPGGLGTEAFF
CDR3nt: TGTGCCAGCTCTCCAGGGGGCCTCGGCACTGAAGCTTTCTTT

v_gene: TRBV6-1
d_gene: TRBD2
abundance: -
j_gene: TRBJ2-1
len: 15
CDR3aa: CASSDSGSSYNEQFF
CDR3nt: TGTGCCAGCAGTGACAGCGGGAGCTCCTACAATGAGCAGTTCTTC

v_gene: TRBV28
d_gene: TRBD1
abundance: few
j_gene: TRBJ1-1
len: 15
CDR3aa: CASSFETGGNTEAFF
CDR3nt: TGTGCCAGCAGTTTTGAGACAGGGGGGAACACTGAAGCTTTCTTT

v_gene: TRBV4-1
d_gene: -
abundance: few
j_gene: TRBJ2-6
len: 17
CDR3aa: CASSQDGRGTGANVLTF
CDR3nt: TGCGCCAGCAGCCAAGATGGCAGAGGGACTGGGGCCAACGTCCTGACTTTC

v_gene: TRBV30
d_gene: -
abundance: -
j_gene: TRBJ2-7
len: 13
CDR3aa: CAWSGQPGYEQYF
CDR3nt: TGTGCCTGGAGCGGACAGCCAGGTTACGAGCAGTACTTC

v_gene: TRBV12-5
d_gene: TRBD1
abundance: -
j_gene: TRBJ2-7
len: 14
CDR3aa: CASGLTGQGLVQYF
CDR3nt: TGTGCTAGTGGTTTGACGGGACAGGGGCTTGTGCAGTACTTC

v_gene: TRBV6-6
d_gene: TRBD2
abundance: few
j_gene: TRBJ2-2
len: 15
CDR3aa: CASSRGTMNTGELFF
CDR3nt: TGTGCCAGCAGCCGCGGGACTATGAACACCGGGGAGCTGTTTTTT

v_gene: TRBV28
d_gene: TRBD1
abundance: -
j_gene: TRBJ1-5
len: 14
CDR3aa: CASSAGGLNQPQHF
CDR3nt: TGTGCCAGCAGCGCAGGGGGCCTTAATCAGCCCCAGCATTTT

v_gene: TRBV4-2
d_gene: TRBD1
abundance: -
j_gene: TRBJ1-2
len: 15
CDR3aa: CASSHGPGDRDGYTF
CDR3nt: TGTGCCAGCAGCCATGGTCCTGGGGACAGGGATGGCTACACCTTC

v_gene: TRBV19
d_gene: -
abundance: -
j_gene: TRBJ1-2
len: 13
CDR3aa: CASKFQGRYGYTF
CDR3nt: TGTGCCAGCAAATTCCAGGGCCGCTATGGCTACACCTTC

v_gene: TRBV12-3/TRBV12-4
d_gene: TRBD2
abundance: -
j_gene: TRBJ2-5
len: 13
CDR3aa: CASSLSSGETQYF
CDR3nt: TGTGCCAGCAGTTTATCTAGCGGGGAGACCCAGTACTTC

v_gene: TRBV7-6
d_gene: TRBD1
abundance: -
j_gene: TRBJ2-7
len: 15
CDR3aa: CASSYGTGFGDEQYF
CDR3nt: TGTGCCAGCAGCTATGGGACAGGGTTTGGGGACGAGCAGTACTTC

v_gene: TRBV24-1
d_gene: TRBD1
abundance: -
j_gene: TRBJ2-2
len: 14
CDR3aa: CATSAGGNTGELFF
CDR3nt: TGTGCCACCAGTGCAGGGGGGAACACCGGGGAGCTGTTTTTT